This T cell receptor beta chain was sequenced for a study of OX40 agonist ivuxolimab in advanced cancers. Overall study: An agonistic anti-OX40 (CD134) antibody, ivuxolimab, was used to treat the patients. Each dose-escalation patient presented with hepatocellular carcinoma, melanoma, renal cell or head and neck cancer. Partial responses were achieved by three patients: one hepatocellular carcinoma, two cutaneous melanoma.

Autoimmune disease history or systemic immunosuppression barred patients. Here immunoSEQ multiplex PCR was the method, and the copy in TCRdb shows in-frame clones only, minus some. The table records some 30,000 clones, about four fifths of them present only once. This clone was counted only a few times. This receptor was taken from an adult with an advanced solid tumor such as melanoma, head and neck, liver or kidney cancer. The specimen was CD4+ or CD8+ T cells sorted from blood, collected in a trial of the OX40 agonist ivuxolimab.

The CDR3 DNA reads as TGTGCCAGCAGCCTTAGACAGGGGGAAAAACTGTTTTTT. Translation gives CASSLRQGEKLFF. This chain links TRBV7-9 with TRBJ1-4; 8 bases match TRBD1. Trimming removed 5 bases from V and 8 bases from J; junction bases left unmatched: 4. CDR3 length: 13 residues. CDR1 is SEHNR, CDR2 FQNEAQ, per germline (reference sequence).